Below, 15 T cell receptor beta chains from the same sample are listed, as sequenced in a study of response to subunit inactivated influenza vaccine (dated by TCRdb to the late 2010s). Libraries came from RT-PCR. The sample was run on an Illumina HiSeq 2500. The public reads were reprocessed in TCRdb via fastp at Q25 and MiXCR, keeping in-frame beta chains. Entries are consolidated by CDR3 protein sequence, retaining the most common genes and DNA. Recorded for this sample are about 540,000 distinct CDR3 sequences; around 21% of them occurred a single time. The ten top clones hold 2.5% to 3.5% of the sample. These data are also associated with another study on T cells expressing NK-cell markers. The other study reports the following: TCR beta cDNA libraries were prepared using 5'RACE template switching, which introduced a universal primer site and unique molecular identifiers.

Specimen: CD4+ T cells sorted from PBMCs, collected 12 days after vaccination. These receptors came from a man aged 50-60 years who received an inactivated influenza vaccine. Donor details come from another sample of the same person, matched by shared clones.

The genes are TRBV15 and TRBJ2-7; no reliable D call. Trimming removed 0 bases at V and 2 bases at J, with 11 bases between. The CDR3 totals 15 residues. Germline-derived CDR1 and CDR2 are LNHNV and YYDKDF (reference sequence). CDR3 protein: CATSRDMAGAYEQYF. The CDR3 DNA reads TGTGCCACCAGCAGAGATATGGCAGGCGCCTACGAGCAGTACTTC.

The J gene is TRBJ2-3, the V gene TRBV5-1; D gene unclear. V was clipped by 0 bases and J by 0 bases, with 8 bases between them. The length of the CDR3 is 15 residues. Looked up from germline, CDR1 is SGHRS and CDR2 is YFSETQ. The chain's CDR3 is CASSLETASTDTQYF. For the CDR3, the DNA is TGCGCCAGCAGCTTGGAGACCGCTAGCACAGATACGCAGTATTTT.

In its sample, this clonotype was seen a few times. The chain has TRBV12-3 or TRBV12-4 and TRBJ1-2; TRBD1 matches 7 bases. V trimming: 6 bases; J trimming: 0 bases; junction bases outside the gene matches: 7. The CDR3 runs to 15 residues. The CDR3 loop is CASSRTGAANYGYTF. In DNA form, the CDR3 reads TGTGCCAGCAGCCGTACAGGGGCGGCTAACTATGGCTACACCTTC.

This rearrangement joins TRBV6-5 to TRBJ2-5; 7 nucleotides match TRBD1. The CDR3 extends over 14 amino acids. Germline lookup yields CDR1 MNHEY and CDR2 SVGAGI. V lost 2 bases and J lost 2; bases outside the gene matches: 2. This chain's CDR3 is CASSYTGQQETQYF. The CDR3, as DNA: TGTGCCAGCAGTTACACGGGACAGCAAGAGACCCAGTACTTC.

This clonotype was recorded a few times. The rearrangement joins TRBV7-9 to TRBJ2-1; 7 bases are a match to TRBD1. The CDR3 is made up of 15 amino acids. Germline assignment: CDR1 SEHNR and CDR2 FQNEAQ (reference sequence). Trimming at V came to 0 bases and at J to 4 bases, leaving 3 bases not matched to a gene. The CDR3 loop reads CASSLAGQWYNEQFF. CDR3 sequence (DNA): TGTGCCAGCAGCTTAGCGGGACAGTGGTACAATGAGCAGTTCTTC.

This clonotype was counted a few times. This sequence joins TRBV6-1 and TRBJ1-5; possibly TRBD1 for D (5 bases). The CDR3 totals 13 residues. Per the germline V gene, CDR1 is MNHNS and CDR2 is SASEGT. V was pared by 6 bases and J by 3 bases, with 9 bases between. The CDR3 is CASRQGINQPQHF. Written as DNA, the CDR3 is TGTGCCAGCAGGCAGGGTATCAATCAGCCCCAGCATTTT.

This rearrangement joins TRBV10-3 to TRBJ2-7; D remains unclear. From germline, CDR1 is ENHRY and CDR2 SYGVKD. The CDR3 loop spans 14 amino acids. Trimming pared 3 bases from V and 2 bases from J, leaving 11 bases between. This chain's CDR3 is CAISDGRRTYEQYF. CDR3 DNA: TGTGCCATCAGTGACGGACGGAGAACCTACGAGCAGTACTTC.

This clonotype was seen a handful of times. CDR3 DNA: TGTGCCAGCAGCCAGAGGGGGTTGGGGCCCTCCTATAATTCACCCCTCCACTTT. Residues: CASSQRGLGPSYNSPLHF. The chain employs TRBV3-1 and TRBJ1-6; perhaps TRBD1 as D (6 bases). Trimming removed 3 bases at V and 0 bases at J, with 15 bases between. Germline V gene lookup returns CDR1 LGHDT and CDR2 YNNKEL (reference sequence). This CDR3 comprises 18 residues.

The chain uses TRBV18 and TRBJ2-2; 13 bases align to TRBD2. The V gene's germline CDR1 is KGHSH and CDR2 LQKENI. The CDR3 length is 17 residues. V trimming: 4 bases; J trimming: 2 bases; junction bases outside the gene matches: 4. This CDR3 reads CASSRRGLAGNTGELFF. DNA for the CDR3: TGTGCCAGCTCACGCCGGGGACTAGCGGGAAACACCGGGGAGCTGTTTTTT.

The chain carries TRBV5-5 and TRBJ1-1; D gene unclear. Germline loops: CDR1 SGHKS, CDR2 YYEKEE (reference sequence). The length of the CDR3 is 15 residues. Trimming shortened V by 0 bases and J by 4 bases, and 13 bases separated the two germline ends. The CDR3, as DNA: TGTGCCAGCAGCTTGGACAGAAGTTCGGGCACTGAAGCTTTCTTT. It encodes CASSLDRSSGTEAFF.

The genes are TRBV6-7 and TRBJ2-7; the match to TRBD1 covers 8 bases. TRBV6-7 is assigned to the ORF class and has an uncertain function. V lost 1 base and J lost 4; bases outside the gene matches: 15. The CDR3 runs to 18 residues. This chain's CDR3 is CASSYLPGGFIDWYEQYF. DNA of the CDR3: TGTGCCAGCAGTTACTTGCCAGGGGGCTTCATCGATTGGTACGAGCAGTACTTC.

The rearrangement joins TRBV12-3 or TRBV12-4 to TRBJ1-1; 7 bases fit TRBD1. This CDR3 region has 13 residues. Unmatched junction bases numbered 7, after V lost 3 bases and J lost 9 bases. The CDR3 protein is CASSFMGTEKAFF. The CDR3 DNA is TGTGCCAGCAGTTTCATGGGGACAGAGAAAGCTTTCTTT.

This clonotype was counted between two and nine times. The chain has TRBV24-1 and TRBJ2-1; 9 nucleotides line up with TRBD2. Germline V gene data show CDR1 as KGHDR and CDR2 as SFDVKD. The junction had 8 bases not matched to a gene; V was cut back by 1 base and J by 11 bases. The CDR3 has 15 amino acids. The CDR3: CATSDFLGGRAQQFF. The CDR3 DNA reads TGTGCCACCAGTGATTTTTTGGGCGGGAGGGCCCAGCAGTTCTTC.

This clonotype occurred many times. The chain uses TRBV20-1 and TRBJ2-6; perhaps TRBD2 as D (6 bases). The CDR3 consists of 14 residues. With 3 bases removed from V and 2 bases from J, the gap between germline ends came to 8 bases. CDR1 and CDR2 (germline): DFQATT, SNEGSKA (reference sequence). The CDR3 nucleotides are TGCAGTGCTAGTGGAGGGGCTGGGGCCAACGTCCTGACTTTC. Amino acid sequence: CSASGGAGANVLTF.

The chain employs TRBV9 and TRBJ2-1; 11 bases map to TRBD2. Germline V gene data show CDR1 as SGDLS and CDR2 as YYNGEE. CDR3 length equals 18 residues. J gave up 4 bases and V 4 bases, and 13 bases lay outside the gene matches. CDR3 residues: CASSPNPPGLAVYNEQFF. Written as DNA, the CDR3 is TGTGCCAGCAGCCCAAACCCACCGGGACTAGCGGTATACAATGAGCAGTTCTTC.